These T cell receptor beta chains were read from a single sample in a study of brain T cells in children with intractable seizures. TCRdb's table, derived via immunoSEQ multiplex PCR, lists solely in-frame clones and lacks some. This table holds approximately 110,000 clones, roughly 92% found once. Sequenced material: peripheral blood, taken at surgery. The source of these receptors is a boy under three years old with hemimegalencephaly and intractable seizures. Each CDR3 is given with its conserved first and last residue. D genes are given only for firm matches. Clone size is shown for a subset of rows, as once, few, many or a class of expanded clone.

d_gene: .; v_gene: TRBV18; abundance: once; j_gene: TRBJ2-5; CDR3nt: TGTGCCAGCTCCCCCACGGACAGTCAAAAGGCCCAAGAGACCCAGTACTTC; CDR3aa: CASSPTDSQKAQETQYF
d_gene: TRBD1; v_gene: TRBV28; abundance: .; j_gene: TRBJ2-7; CDR3nt: TGTGCCAGCAGGCCCCCCTGGGACAGGGTCGACTACGAGCAGTACTTC; CDR3aa: CASRPPWDRVDYEQYF
d_gene: .; v_gene: TRBV11-3; abundance: .; j_gene: TRBJ2-1; CDR3nt: TGTGCCAGCACCATTCCGGGACTTCGAGATGAGCAGTTCTTC; CDR3aa: CASTIPGLRDEQFF
d_gene: .; v_gene: TRBV7-9; abundance: .; j_gene: TRBJ2-1; CDR3nt: TGTGCCAGCAGCTCTCACTACAATGAGCAGTTCTTC; CDR3aa: CASSSHYNEQFF
d_gene: TRBD1; v_gene: TRBV4-1; abundance: .; j_gene: TRBJ1-2; CDR3nt: TGCGCCAGCAGCCCAGAGGGGACAGGGGGCTATGGCTACACCTTC; CDR3aa: CASSPEGTGGYGYTF
d_gene: TRBD2; v_gene: TRBV27; abundance: .; j_gene: TRBJ2-1; CDR3nt: TGTGCCAGCAGTCCCATGACTAGCGGGGGGTACAATGAGCAGTTCTTC; CDR3aa: CASSPMTSGGYNEQFF
d_gene: .; v_gene: TRBV28; abundance: .; j_gene: TRBJ2-7; CDR3nt: TGTGCCAGCAGTTTATTACGGGGCCACGAGCAGTACTTC; CDR3aa: CASSLLRGHEQYF
d_gene: .; v_gene: TRBV29-1; abundance: .; j_gene: TRBJ1-1; CDR3nt: TGCAGCGGAATACTGAACACTGAAGCTTTCTTT; CDR3aa: CSGILNTEAFF
d_gene: .; v_gene: TRBV4-2; abundance: .; j_gene: TRBJ1-2; CDR3nt: TGTGCCAGCAGCCAAGCCCCGGGGAGCTATGGCTACACCTTC; CDR3aa: CASSQAPGSYGYTF
d_gene: TRBD1; v_gene: TRBV27; abundance: .; j_gene: TRBJ1-6; CDR3nt: TGTGCCAGCAGCGACAGGGGGGGTTCACCCCTCCACTTT; CDR3aa: CASSDRGGSPLHF
d_gene: TRBD2; v_gene: TRBV19; abundance: .; j_gene: TRBJ2-7; CDR3nt: TGTGCCAGTAGTATAAGGTCTGGCGGGAGAGGAAGCTACGAGCAGTACTTC; CDR3aa: CASSIRSGGRGSYEQYF
d_gene: TRBD2; v_gene: TRBV10-2; abundance: .; j_gene: TRBJ2-7; CDR3nt: TGCGCCAGCAGTGAGAGCGGGAGCCATGGGGAGCAGTACTTC; CDR3aa: CASSESGSHGEQYF
d_gene: .; v_gene: TRBV5-1; abundance: .; j_gene: TRBJ2-5; CDR3nt: TGCGCCAGCAGCTTGGCCCAAGAGACCCAGTACTTC; CDR3aa: CASSLAQETQYF
d_gene: .; v_gene: TRBV7-8; abundance: .; j_gene: TRBJ2-7; CDR3nt: TGTGCCAGCAGCTTGGGGGTTTCCGGGACGTACTCCTACGAGCAGTACTTC; CDR3aa: CASSLGVSGTYSYEQYF
d_gene: .; v_gene: TRBV1; abundance: .; j_gene: TRBJ1-1; CDR3nt: TGCACCAGCAGCCCGTGCGGGGTGCCATCGGCAGGACGAGGGAACACTGAAGCTTTCTTT; CDR3aa: CTSSPCGVPSAGRGNTEAFF
d_gene: .; v_gene: TRBV6-6; abundance: .; j_gene: TRBJ1-3; CDR3nt: TGTGCCAGCAGCCCCGTTACCTTTGGAAACACCATATATTTT; CDR3aa: CASSPVTFGNTIYF
d_gene: TRBD2; v_gene: TRBV7-3; abundance: once; j_gene: TRBJ2-1; CDR3nt: TGTGCCAGCAGCTCTAGCGGGGCCACCTACAATGAGCAGTTCTTC; CDR3aa: CASSSSGATYNEQFF
d_gene: TRBD1; v_gene: TRBV27; abundance: .; j_gene: TRBJ1-2; CDR3nt: TGTGCCAGCAGCCTACATAGACAGGGAGGCTACACCTTC; CDR3aa: CASSLHRQGGYTF
d_gene: .; v_gene: TRBV4-1; abundance: .; j_gene: TRBJ2-7; CDR3nt: TGCGCCAGCAGTCCTAGGGGGGGGGCTAGCTACGAGCAGTACTTC; CDR3aa: CASSPRGGASYEQYF
d_gene: .; v_gene: TRBV27; abundance: .; j_gene: TRBJ1-2; CDR3nt: TGTGCCAGCAGTTTATCGCAGGGTGGCTACACCTTC; CDR3aa: CASSLSQGGYTF
d_gene: .; v_gene: TRBV14; abundance: .; j_gene: TRBJ2-7; CDR3nt: TGTGCCAGCAGCCCCAACCGGGCCGACGGATACGAGCAGTACTTC; CDR3aa: CASSPNRADGYEQYF
d_gene: .; v_gene: TRBV18; abundance: once; j_gene: TRBJ1-1; CDR3nt: TGTGCCAGCTCACCCCGGTCGACTGAAGCTTTCTTT; CDR3aa: CASSPRSTEAFF
d_gene: TRBD2; v_gene: TRBV18; abundance: .; j_gene: TRBJ2-5; CDR3nt: TGTGCCAGCTCAAGAACAGCGGGGCGGCAAGAGACCCAGTACTTC; CDR3aa: CASSRTAGRQETQYF
d_gene: .; v_gene: TRBV7-2; abundance: .; j_gene: TRBJ2-5; CDR3nt: TGTGCCAGCAGCTTAGTAGGGGCGGGCATTGGGGCCCAAGAGACCCAGTACTTC; CDR3aa: CASSLVGAGIGAQETQYF